This TCR beta chain was sequenced for a study of blood T cell repertoires in COVID-19. About the study: Researchers got acute and convalescent COVID-19 samples from the United States, Italy and Spain. Sample material is recorded as cDNA or gDNA derived from T cells, B-cell-depleted T cells, or PBMCs.

Sequenced by immunoSEQ multiplex PCR; TCRdb stores in-frame clones only, minus some. The sample has 200,000 to 300,000 clones; approximately 86% are singletons. Source material: peripheral blood. The receptor's source is a woman between 55 and 75 years old who had recovered from COVID-19.

CDR3 in amino acids: CASSDGRQGASEKLFF. In DNA, the CDR3 is TGTGCCAGCAGCGACGGGCGACAGGGGGCGAGTGAAAAACTGTTTTTT. The rearrangement joins TRBV5-6 to TRBJ1-4; 10 bases fit TRBD1. The CDR3 is made up of 16 amino acids. V lost 4 bases to trimming and J lost 7 bases; unmatched junction nucleotides: 10. Germline CDR1 is SGHDT and CDR2 is YYEEEE.